A selection of T cell receptor beta chains follows, all from one sample in a study of cytomegalovirus exposure and HLA in healthy donors. The assay was immunoSEQ multiplex PCR, and TCRdb's table has in-frame clones only and misses some. The sample has fewer than 95,000 clones, approximately 80% seen once. Material: PBMCs. Receptor source: a man aged 40-49 years in good health and CMV-seronegative. CDR3s leave out the opening cysteine and the closing phenylalanine or tryptophan. D genes are given only for firm matches. Rows give clone size only sometimes, using once, few, many, or a class for an expanded clone.

TRBJ2-1,TRBV4-1,.,.,ASSQYRDIDYNEQF
TRBJ1-2,TRBV7-2,.,.,ASSRRSERGYT
TRBJ2-3,TRBV11-2,few,TRBD2,ASSFPTSGGRTDTQY
TRBJ2-2,TRBV6-5,few,.,ASSSRGANTGELF
TRBJ2-7,TRBV7-9,.,TRBD1,ASSSPLRTGGNEQY
TRBJ2-5,TRBV9,.,TRBD2,ASSVGLAGGLLQTQY
TRBJ1-4,TRBV6-5,.,.,ASSYQRDRSNEKLF
TRBJ2-1,TRBV27,.,TRBD2,ASIRLASGSYNEQF
TRBJ1-1,TRBV28,once,.,ASSLRHGEAF
TRBJ2-5,TRBV10-3,.,TRBD1,AIRPGTAIQETQY
TRBJ1-1,TRBV10-2,.,.,ASSKPRGEAF
TRBJ2-5,TRBV10-3,.,TRBD1,AISENRGQGETQY
TRBJ2-1,TRBV4-3,.,TRBD1,ASSQEVTGGSFLLNEQF
TRBJ2-1,TRBV6-5,.,TRBD2,ASSPWTSRGNEQF
TRBJ2-7,TRBV9,once,.,ASSAPGFYEQY
TRBJ2-3,TRBV5-1,.,TRBD1,ASSFRDRGDTQY
TRBJ2-2,TRBV18,.,.,ASSPQFHGELF
TRBJ2-5,TRBV19,.,.,ASSIVGGETQY
TRBJ1-2,TRBV5-1,.,.,ASSLTGGDGYT
TRBJ2-7,TRBV7-9,.,.,ASSLLANSYEQY
TRBJ2-1,TRBV5-4,.,TRBD2,ASSLEVLVGGGAYNEQF
TRBJ1-2,TRBV6-5,.,.,ASSYSTYYGYT
TRBJ1-1,TRBV10-3,.,.,ATGIRGNTEAF
TRBJ1-2,TRBV27,.,.,ASSLSQGLCGYT
TRBJ2-5,TRBV7-2,.,.,ASSYFGGETQY
TRBJ1-1,TRBV5-1,.,.,ASSFTGLGTEAF
TRBJ1-2,TRBV2,.,.,ASMAGNGYT
TRBJ2-5,TRBV4-2,.,.,ASSQGARGWAQETQY
TRBJ2-5,TRBV5-1,.,.,ASTPAGRGEETQY
TRBJ2-5,TRBV5-5,.,.,ASIQGVGGFQETQY
TRBJ2-5,TRBV2,few,.,ASARRTGLQETQY
TRBJ1-2,TRBV10-2,.,.,ASSPGPAYGYT
TRBJ1-3,TRBV2,.,.,ASSGLGETSGNTIY
TRBJ2-1,TRBV5-1,.,.,ASSLVSGSSYNEQF
TRBJ1-5,TRBV4-2,.,.,ASSQAGSQPQH
TRBJ2-2,TRBV19,.,TRBD2,ASTAGNPGELF